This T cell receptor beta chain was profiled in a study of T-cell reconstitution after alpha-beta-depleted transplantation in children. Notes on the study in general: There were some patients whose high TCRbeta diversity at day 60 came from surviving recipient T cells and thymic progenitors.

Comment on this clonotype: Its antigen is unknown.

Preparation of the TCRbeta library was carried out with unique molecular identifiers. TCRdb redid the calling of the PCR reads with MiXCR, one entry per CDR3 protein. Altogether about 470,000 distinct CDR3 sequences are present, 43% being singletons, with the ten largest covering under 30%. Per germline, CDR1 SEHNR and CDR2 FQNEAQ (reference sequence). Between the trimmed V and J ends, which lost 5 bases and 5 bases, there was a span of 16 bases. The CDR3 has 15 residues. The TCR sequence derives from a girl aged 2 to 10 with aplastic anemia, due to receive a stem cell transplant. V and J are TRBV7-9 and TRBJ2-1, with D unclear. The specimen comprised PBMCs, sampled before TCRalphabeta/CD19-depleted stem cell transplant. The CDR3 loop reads CASSPHETPNNEQFF. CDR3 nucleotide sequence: TGTGCCAGCAGCCCCCACGAGACACCTAACAATGAGCAGTTCTTC.